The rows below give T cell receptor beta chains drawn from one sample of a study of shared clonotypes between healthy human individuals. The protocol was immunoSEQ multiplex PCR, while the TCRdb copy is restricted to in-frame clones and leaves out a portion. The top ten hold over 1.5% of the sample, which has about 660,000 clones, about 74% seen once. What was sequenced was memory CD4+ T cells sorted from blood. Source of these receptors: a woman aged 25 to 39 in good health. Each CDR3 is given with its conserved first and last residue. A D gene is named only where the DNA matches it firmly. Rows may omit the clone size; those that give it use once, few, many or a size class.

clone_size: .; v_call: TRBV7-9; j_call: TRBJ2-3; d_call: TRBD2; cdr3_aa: CASALGRGGTDTQYF; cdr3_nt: TGTGCCAGCGCACTGGGGAGGGGTGGCACAGATACGCAGTATTTT
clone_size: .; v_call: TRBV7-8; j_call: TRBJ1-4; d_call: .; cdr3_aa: CASRKLVGSNEKLFF; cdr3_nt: TGTGCCAGCAGGAAGCTAGTGGGGTCGAATGAAAAACTGTTTTTT
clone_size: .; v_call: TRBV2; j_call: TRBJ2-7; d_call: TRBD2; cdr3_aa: CASMRGTSLSEQYF; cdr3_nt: TGTGCCAGCATGCGGGGGACTAGCTTATCCGAGCAGTACTTC
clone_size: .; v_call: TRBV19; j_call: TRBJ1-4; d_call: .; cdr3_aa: CASRIGQLNEKLFF; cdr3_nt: TGTGCCAGTCGTATAGGACAGCTTAATGAAAAACTGTTTTTT
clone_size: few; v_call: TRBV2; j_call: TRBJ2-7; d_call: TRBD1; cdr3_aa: CASSSLPGQGAYEQYF; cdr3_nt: TGTGCCAGCAGTTCATTACCGGGACAGGGGGCCTACGAGCAGTACTTC
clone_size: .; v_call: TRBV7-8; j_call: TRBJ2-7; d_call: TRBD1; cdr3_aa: CASSLRQGRGGYEQYF; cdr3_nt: TGTGCCAGCAGCTTAAGACAGGGACGTGGCGGATACGAGCAGTACTTC
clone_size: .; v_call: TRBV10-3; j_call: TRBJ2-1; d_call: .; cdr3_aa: CAISWSTSYNEQFF; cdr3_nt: TGTGCCATCAGTTGGAGTACTTCCTACAATGAGCAGTTCTTC
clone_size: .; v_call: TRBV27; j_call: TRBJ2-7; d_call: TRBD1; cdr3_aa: CASRSGAGGEQYF; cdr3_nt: TGTGCCAGCAGGTCTGGGGCAGGGGGTGAGCAGTACTTC
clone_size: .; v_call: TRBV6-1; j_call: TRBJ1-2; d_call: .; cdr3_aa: CASRARQSPYGYTF; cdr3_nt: TGTGCCAGCAGAGCACGACAGTCACCTTATGGCTACACCTTC
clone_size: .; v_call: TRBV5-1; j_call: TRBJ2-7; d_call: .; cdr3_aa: CASSLTYLQGQSYEQYF; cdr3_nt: TGCGCCAGCAGCTTGACCTATTTACAGGGCCAGTCCTACGAGCAGTACTTC
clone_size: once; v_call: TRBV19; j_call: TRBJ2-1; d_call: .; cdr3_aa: CASSIARQYNEQFF; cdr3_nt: TGTGCCAGTAGTATAGCCAGGCAGTACAATGAGCAGTTCTTC
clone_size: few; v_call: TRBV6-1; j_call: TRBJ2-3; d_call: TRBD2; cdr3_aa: CASRGTSGRADTQYF; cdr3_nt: TGTGCCAGCAGGGGGACTAGCGGGAGAGCAGATACGCAGTATTTT
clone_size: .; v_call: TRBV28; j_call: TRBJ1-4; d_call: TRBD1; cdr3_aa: CASSLGQGAFNEKLFF; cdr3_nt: TGTGCCAGCAGTTTGGGACAGGGGGCCTTTAATGAAAAACTGTTTTTT
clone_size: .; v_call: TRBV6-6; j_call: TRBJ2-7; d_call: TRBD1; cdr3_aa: CASSYDRGNSYEQYF; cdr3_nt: TGTGCCAGCAGTTACGACAGGGGTAACTCCTACGAGCAGTACTTC
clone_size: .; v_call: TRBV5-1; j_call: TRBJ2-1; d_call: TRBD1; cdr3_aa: CASSSVGQGRHEQFF; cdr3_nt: TGCGCCAGCAGCTCGGTGGGACAGGGAAGGCATGAGCAGTTCTTC
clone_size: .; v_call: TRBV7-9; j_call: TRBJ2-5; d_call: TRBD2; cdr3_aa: CASSLNELAGGQETQYF; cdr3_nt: TGTGCCAGCAGCTTAAATGAGCTAGCGGGAGGGCAAGAGACCCAGTACTTC
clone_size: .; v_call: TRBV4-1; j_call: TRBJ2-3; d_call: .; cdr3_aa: CASSQTPVAPSTDTQYF; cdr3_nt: TGCGCCAGCAGCCAAACCCCCGTAGCGCCATCCACAGATACGCAGTATTTT
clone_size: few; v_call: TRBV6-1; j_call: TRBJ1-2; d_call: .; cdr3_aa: CASSVDHGYTF; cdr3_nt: TGTGCCAGCAGCGTCGATCACGGCTACACCTTC
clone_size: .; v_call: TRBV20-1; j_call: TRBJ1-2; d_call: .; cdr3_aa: CSRDGRYGYTF; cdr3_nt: TGCAGTAGAGACGGACGTTATGGCTACACCTTC
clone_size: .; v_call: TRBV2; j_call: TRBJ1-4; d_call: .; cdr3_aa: CASRVPGYNEKLFF; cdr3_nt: TGTGCCAGCAGGGTACCGGGTTATAATGAAAAACTGTTTTTT
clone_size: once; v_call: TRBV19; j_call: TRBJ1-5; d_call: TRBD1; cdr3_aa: CASKGDRGLGNQPQHF; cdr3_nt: TGTGCCAGTAAAGGGGACAGGGGGCTTGGCAATCAGCCCCAGCATTTT
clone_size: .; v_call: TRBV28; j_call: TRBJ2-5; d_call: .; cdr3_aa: CASRDSGSLETQYF; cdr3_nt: TGTGCCAGCAGGGACAGTGGCAGTTTGGAGACCCAGTACTTC
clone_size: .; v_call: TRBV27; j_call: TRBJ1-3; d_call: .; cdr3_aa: CASSERYWGRTGNTIYF; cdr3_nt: TGTGCCAGCAGCGAGCGTTATTGGGGGCGCACTGGAAACACCATATATTTT
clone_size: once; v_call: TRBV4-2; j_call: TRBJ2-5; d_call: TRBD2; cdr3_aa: CASSQVLAGGEKTQYF; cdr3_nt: TGTGCCAGCAGCCAAGTGCTAGCGGGAGGCGAGAAGACCCAGTACTTC
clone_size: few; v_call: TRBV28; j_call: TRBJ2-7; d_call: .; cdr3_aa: CASSFQDPYEQYF; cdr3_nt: TGTGCCAGCAGTTTTCAGGACCCCTACGAGCAGTACTTC
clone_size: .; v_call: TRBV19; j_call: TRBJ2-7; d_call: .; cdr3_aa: CASSSSLEFYEQYF; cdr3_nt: TGTGCCAGTAGTAGCAGTCTGGAGTTCTACGAGCAGTACTTC
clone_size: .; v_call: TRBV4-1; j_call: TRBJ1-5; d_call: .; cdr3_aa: CASSQDHGNQPQHF; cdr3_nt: TGCGCCAGCAGCCAAGACCACGGGAATCAGCCCCAGCATTTT
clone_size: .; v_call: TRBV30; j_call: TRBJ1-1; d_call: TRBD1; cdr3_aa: CAWSEPGQGPDTEAFF; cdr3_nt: TGTGCCTGGAGTGAACCGGGACAGGGTCCGGACACTGAAGCTTTCTTT
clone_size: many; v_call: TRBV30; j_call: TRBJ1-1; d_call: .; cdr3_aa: CAWSVRRGGEAFF; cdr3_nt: TGTGCCTGGAGTGTACGTCGCGGGGGTGAAGCTTTCTTT
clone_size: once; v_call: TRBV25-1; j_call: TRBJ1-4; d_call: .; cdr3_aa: CASSEWYAATNEKLFF; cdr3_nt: TGTGCCAGCAGTGAATGGTACGCTGCAACTAATGAAAAACTGTTTTTT
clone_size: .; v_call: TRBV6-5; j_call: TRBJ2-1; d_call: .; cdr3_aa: CASSYNQGHQQFF; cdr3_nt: TGTGCCAGCAGTTACAACCAGGGCCACCAGCAGTTCTTC
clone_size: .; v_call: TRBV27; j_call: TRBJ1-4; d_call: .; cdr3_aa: CASSTYDMRGPPTSEKLFF; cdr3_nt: TGTGCCAGCAGTACCTACGACATGCGGGGGCCCCCCACTTCTGAAAAACTGTTTTTT
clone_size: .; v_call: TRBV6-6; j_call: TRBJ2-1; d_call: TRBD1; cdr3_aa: CASTWDRGSNNEQFF; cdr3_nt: TGTGCCAGCACCTGGGACAGGGGTTCGAACAATGAGCAGTTCTTC
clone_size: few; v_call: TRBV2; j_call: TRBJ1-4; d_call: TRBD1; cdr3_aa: CASRGTGGLEKLFF; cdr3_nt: TGTGCCAGCAGAGGGACAGGGGGCCTTGAAAAACTGTTTTTT